The T cell receptor beta chain under discussion was sequenced for a study of T cells expressing NK-cell markers. From its re-call of the 5' RACE reads, TCRdb lists each CDR3 protein once, without DNA. The table lists 350,000 to 400,000 distinct CDR3 sequences. The CDR3 spans 15 residues. Germline CDR1 reads LGHNA; CDR2 reads YNFKEQ. The chain has TRBV4-2 and TRBJ2-1; without DNA, the TCRdb call of TRBD2 cannot be checked. Input material: blood T cells: a sorted CD56 or NKG2C T cell subset, CD4+ or CD8+ T cells, or bulk PBMC T cells (not recorded which). The receptor comes from a woman between 45 and 65 years old in good health. The CDR3 region is CASSQGEVSGIEQFF.